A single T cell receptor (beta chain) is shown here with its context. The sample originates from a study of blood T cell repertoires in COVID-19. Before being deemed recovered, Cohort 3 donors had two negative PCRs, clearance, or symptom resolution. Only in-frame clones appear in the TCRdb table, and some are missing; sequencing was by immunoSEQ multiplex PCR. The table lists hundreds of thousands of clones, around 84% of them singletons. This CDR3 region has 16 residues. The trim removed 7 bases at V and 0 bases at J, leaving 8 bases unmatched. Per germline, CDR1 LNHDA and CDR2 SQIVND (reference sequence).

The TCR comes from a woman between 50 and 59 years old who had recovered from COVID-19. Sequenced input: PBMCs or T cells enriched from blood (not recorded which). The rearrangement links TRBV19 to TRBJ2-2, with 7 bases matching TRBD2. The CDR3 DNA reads TGTGCCAGTATGGGTAGCGGGCACGCGAACACCGGGGAGCTGTTTTTT. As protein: CASMGSGHANTGELFF.